The TCR beta chain under discussion was sequenced for a study of CD8 T cells in ankylosing spondylitis. Regarding the study as a whole: Disease-associated clones were CD8+ and fairly uncommon in peripheral blood. Earlier work had already found some motif variants in reactive arthritis synovial fluid and blood. A TCR beta motif of roughly eight highly homologous variants seemed to mark ankylosing spondylitis blood.

Quantitative 5'-RACE was performed with molecular barcodes, and it yielded the TCR beta libraries. TCRdb itself ran the 5' RACE reads through MiXCR, one entry per CDR3 protein. The top ten clones hold around 7% of a sample with about 240,000 distinct CDR3 sequences, around 7.8% of them seen once. V was cut by 5 bases and J by 1 base, with 8 bases left in between. The germline gives CDR1 GTSNPN, CDR2 SVGIG (reference sequence). This CDR3 region has 12 residues. As to this clonotype: What it binds is unknown.

The chain combines TRBV30 with TRBJ1-1; tentatively, D is TRBD1 (6 bases). The source of this sequence is a male donor with ankylosing spondylitis or in good health (not recorded which). The material sequenced was blood, either unsorted or a sorted T cell fraction (not recorded which). CDR3 DNA sequence: TGTGCCTGGGCGACAGGGAACACTGAAGCTTTCTTT. It codes for CAWATGNTEAFF.